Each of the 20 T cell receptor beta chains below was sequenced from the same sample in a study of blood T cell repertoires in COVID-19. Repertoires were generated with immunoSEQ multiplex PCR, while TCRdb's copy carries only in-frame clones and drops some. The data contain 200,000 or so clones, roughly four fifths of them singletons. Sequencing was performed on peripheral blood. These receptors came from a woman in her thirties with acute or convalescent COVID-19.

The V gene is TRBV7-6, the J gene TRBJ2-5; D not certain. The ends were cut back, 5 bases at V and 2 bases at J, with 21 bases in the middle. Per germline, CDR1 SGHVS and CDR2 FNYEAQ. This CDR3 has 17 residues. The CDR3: CASSPRVGSLQQETQYF. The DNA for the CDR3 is TGTGCCAGCAGCCCCCGGGTCGGGTCACTTCAGCAAGAGACCCAGTACTTC.

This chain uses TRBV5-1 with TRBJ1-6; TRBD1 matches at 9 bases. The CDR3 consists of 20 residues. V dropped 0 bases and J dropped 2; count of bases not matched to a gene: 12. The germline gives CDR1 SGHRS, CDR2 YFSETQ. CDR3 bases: TGCGCCAGCAGCTTGGCCCGGCCGGGGGGACAGGGAACCTATAATTCACCCCTCCACTTT. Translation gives CASSLARPGGQGTYNSPLHF.

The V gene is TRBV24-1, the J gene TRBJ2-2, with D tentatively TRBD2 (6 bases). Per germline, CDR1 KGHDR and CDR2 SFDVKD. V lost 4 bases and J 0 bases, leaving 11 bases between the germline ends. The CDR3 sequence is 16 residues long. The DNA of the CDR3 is TGTGCCACCAGTGACGCCGGGACTGCGAACACCGGGGAGCTGTTTTTT. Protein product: CATSDAGTANTGELFF.

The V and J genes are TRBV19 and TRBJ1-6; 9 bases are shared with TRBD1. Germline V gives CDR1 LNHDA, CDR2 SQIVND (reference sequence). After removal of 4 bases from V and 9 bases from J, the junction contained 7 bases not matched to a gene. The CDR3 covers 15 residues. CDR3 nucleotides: TGTGCCAGTAGTACGTTGGGACAGGGACCTTCACCCCTCCACTTT. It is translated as CASSTLGQGPSPLHF. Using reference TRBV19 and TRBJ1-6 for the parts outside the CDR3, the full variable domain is DGGITQSPKYLFRKEGQNVTLSCEQNLNHDAMYWYRQDPGQGLRLIYYSQIVNDFQKGDIAEGYSVSREKKESFPLTVTSAQKNPTAFYLCASSTLGQGPSPLHFGNGTRLTVT.

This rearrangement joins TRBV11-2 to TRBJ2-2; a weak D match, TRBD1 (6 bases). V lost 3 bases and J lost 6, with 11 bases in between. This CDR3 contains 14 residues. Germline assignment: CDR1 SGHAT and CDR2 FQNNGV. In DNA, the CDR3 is TGTGCCAGCAGCTTTATACAGGGTCCCGGGGAGCTGTTTTTT. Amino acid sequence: CASSFIQGPGELFF. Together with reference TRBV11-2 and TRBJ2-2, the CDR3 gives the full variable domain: EAGVAQSPRYKIIEKRQSVAFWCNPISGHATLYWYQQILGQGPKLLIQFQNNGVVDDSQLPKDRFSAERLKGVDSTLKIQPAKLEDSAVYLCASSFIQGPGELFFGEGSRLTVL.

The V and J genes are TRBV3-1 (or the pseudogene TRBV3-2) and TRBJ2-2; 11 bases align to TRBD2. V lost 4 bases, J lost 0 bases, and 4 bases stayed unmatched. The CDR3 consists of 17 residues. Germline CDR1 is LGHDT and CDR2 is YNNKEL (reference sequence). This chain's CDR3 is CASSPLAGGPNTGELFF. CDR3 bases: TGTGCCAGCAGCCCGCTAGCGGGGGGCCCGAACACCGGGGAGCTGTTTTTT.

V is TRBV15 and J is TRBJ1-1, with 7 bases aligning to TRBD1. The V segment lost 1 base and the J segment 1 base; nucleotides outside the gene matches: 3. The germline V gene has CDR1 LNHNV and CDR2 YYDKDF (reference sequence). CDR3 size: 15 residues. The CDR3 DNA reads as TGTGCCACCAGCAGAGGCGGGACAGCGAACACTGAAGCTTTCTTT. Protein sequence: CATSRGGTANTEAFF.

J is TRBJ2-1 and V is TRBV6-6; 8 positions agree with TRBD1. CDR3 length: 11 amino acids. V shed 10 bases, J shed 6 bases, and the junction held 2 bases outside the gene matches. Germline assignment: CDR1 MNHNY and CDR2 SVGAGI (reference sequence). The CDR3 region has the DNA TGTGCCATCGACAGGGGCAATGAGCAGTTCTTC. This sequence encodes CAIDRGNEQFF.

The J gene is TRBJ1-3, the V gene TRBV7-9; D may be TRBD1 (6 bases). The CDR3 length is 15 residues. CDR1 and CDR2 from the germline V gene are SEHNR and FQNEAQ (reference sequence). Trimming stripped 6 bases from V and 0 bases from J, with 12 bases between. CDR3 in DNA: TGTGCCAGCAGGTTACAGGGACACTCTGGAAACACCATATATTTT. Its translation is CASRLQGHSGNTIYF.

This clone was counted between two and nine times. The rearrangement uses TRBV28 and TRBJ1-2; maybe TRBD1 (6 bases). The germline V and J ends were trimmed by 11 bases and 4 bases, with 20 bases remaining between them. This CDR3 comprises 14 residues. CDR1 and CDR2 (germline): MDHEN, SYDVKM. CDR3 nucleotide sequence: TGTGCCGGAGTGTCCCTTAGGGGGACCTATGGCTACACCTTC. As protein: CAGVSLRGTYGYTF.

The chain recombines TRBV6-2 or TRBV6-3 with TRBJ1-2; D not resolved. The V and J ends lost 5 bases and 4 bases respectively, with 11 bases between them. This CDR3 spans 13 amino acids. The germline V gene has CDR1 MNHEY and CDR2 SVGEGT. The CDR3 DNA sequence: TGTGCCAGCAGTCGCCCGGGGATCTATGGCTACACCTTC. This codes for CASSRPGIYGYTF.

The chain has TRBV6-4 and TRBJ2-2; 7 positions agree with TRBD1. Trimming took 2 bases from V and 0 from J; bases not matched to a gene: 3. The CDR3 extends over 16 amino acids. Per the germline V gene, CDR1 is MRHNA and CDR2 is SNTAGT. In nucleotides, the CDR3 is TGTGCCAGCAGTGACGGGGGACAGTCGAACACCGGGGAGCTGTTTTTT. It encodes CASSDGGQSNTGELFF.

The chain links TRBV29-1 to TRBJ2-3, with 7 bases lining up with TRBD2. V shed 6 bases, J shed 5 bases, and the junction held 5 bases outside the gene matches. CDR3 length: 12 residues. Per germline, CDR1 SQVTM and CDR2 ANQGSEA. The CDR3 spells CSVGTTRDTQYF. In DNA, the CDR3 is TGCAGCGTGGGGACTACTCGAGATACGCAGTATTTT.

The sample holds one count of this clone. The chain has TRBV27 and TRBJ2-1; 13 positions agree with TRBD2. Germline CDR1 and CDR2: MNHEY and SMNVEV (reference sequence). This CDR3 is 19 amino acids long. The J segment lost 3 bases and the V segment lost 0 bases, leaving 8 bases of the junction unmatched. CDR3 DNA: TGTGCCAGCAGTTTATCGAGGACTAGCGGGGGACACTACTACAATGAGCAGTTCTTC. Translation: CASSLSRTSGGHYYNEQFF.

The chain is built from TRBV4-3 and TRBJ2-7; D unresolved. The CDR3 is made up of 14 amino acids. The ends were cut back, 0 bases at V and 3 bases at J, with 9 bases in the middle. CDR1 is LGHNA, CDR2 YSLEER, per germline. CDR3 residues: CASSQEHNNYEQYF. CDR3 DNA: TGCGCCAGCAGCCAAGAACACAACAACTACGAGCAGTACTTC.

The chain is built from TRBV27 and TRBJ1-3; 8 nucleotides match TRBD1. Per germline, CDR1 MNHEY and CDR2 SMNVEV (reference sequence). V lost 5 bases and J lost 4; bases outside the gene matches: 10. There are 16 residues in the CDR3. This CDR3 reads CASSPGTGTRGNTIYF. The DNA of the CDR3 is TGTGCCAGCAGTCCGGGGACAGGCACTCGCGGAAACACCATATATTTT.

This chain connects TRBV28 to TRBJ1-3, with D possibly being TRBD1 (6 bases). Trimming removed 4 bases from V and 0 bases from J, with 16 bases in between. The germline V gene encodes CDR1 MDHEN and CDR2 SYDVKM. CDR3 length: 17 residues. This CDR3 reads CASSSYDRPLSGNTIYF. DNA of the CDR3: TGTGCCAGCAGTTCGTATGACAGGCCGCTCTCTGGAAACACCATATATTTT.

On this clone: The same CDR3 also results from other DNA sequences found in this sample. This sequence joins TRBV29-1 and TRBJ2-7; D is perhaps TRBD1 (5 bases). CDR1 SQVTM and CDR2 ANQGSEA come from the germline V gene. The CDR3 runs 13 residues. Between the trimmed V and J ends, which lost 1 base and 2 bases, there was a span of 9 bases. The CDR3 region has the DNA TGCAGCGTTGAAGGAACAGGAGCCTACGAGCAGTACTTC. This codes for CSVEGTGAYEQYF.

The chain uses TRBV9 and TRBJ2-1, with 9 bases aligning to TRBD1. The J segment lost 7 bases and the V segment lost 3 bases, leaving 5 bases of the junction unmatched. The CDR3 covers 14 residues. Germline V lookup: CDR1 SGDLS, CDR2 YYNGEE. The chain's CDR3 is CASSDTGGANEQFF. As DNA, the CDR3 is TGTGCCAGCAGCGACACAGGGGGCGCAAATGAGCAGTTCTTC.

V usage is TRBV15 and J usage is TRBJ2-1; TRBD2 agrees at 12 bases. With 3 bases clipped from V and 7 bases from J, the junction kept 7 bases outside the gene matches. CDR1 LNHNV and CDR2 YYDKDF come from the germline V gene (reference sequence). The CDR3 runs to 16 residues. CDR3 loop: CATSRERGTSGNEQFF. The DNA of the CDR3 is TGTGCCACCAGCAGGGAAAGGGGGACTAGCGGGAATGAGCAGTTCTTC.